This TCR beta chain is from a study of cytomegalovirus exposure and HLA in healthy donors. Germline loops: CDR1 MNHNS, CDR2 SASEGT. The ends lost 8 bases at V and 3 bases at J; junction bases unmatched: 3. This CDR3 comprises 13 residues. Primers: 60 Vbeta forward and 13 Jbeta reverse. The data were produced by immunoSEQ multiplex PCR, yet TCRdb's version contains in-frame clones alone and is incomplete. The profile shows around 130,000 clones, roughly 85% of them singletons. The sequenced sample consisted of PBMCs. This receptor was obtained from a boy between 5 and 17 years old in good health and CMV-seronegative. The chain uses TRBV6-1 and TRBJ2-7; 11 bases are a match to TRBD1. CDR3 coding DNA: TGTGCCAGCCCGGGACAGGGGGTCTACGAGCAGTACTTC. Protein: CASPGQGVYEQYF.